This is a list of T cell receptor beta chains from one sample in a study of cytomegalovirus exposure and HLA in healthy donors. Repertoires were generated with immunoSEQ multiplex PCR, while TCRdb's copy carries only in-frame clones and drops some. The sample has 57,000 or so clones, under 85% seen once. Sequenced input: PBMCs. These receptors all stem from a man in his forties or fifties in good health and CMV-seropositive. CDR3s include the opening cysteine and the closing phenylalanine or tryptophan. A D gene is named only where the DNA matches it firmly. Some rows have no size entry. The others give once, few or many, or a class for an expanded clone.

>TRBV5-3|.|TRBJ1-6|.
TGTGCCAGAAGCTTGAAGTCAAGTGATCGGGGGAGTTCACCCCTCCACTTT
CARSLKSSDRGSSPLHF
>TRBV10-3|.|TRBJ1-5|.
TGTGCCATCAGAGGGGAGGGTCAGCCCCAGCATTTT
CAIRGEGQPQHF
>TRBV7-2|.|TRBJ2-7|TRBD1
TGTGCCACGGGACAGTCCTACGAGCAGTACTTC
CATGQSYEQYF
>TRBV4-1|.|TRBJ2-5|TRBD2
TGCGCCAGCAGCCAAGACGAGGTAGTAGCGGGGCCCCAAGAGACCCAGTACTTC
CASSQDEVVAGPQETQYF
>TRBV27|once|TRBJ2-1|TRBD2
TGTGCCAGCAGCCCCCGACTAGCGGGAGGCAATGAGCAGTTCTTC
CASSPRLAGGNEQFF
>TRBV27|.|TRBJ2-5|.
TGTGCCAGCAGTTTATTTTTCCAGCGCCAGGGAGAGACCCAGTACTTC
CASSLFFQRQGETQYF
>TRBV4-2|.|TRBJ2-2|.
TGTGCCAGCAGCCAGGAGAGGGTGAACACCGGGGAGCTGTTTTTT
CASSQERVNTGELFF
>TRBV19|.|TRBJ2-3|TRBD2
TGTGCCAGTAGTAAACAGACTAGCGGGATGGCCGGGGATACGCAGTATTTT
CASSKQTSGMAGDTQYF
>TRBV7-3|.|TRBJ2-2|TRBD2
TGTGCCAGCAGCGGATCTAGCGGGAGGAGCACCGGGGAGCTGTTTTTT
CASSGSSGRSTGELFF
>TRBV7-2|.|TRBJ2-5|TRBD2
TGTGCCAGCAGCCCTCAAAGCGGGGACCGAGAGACCCAGTACTTC
CASSPQSGDRETQYF
>TRBV6-5|few|TRBJ2-3|TRBD2
TGTGCCAGCGGATTACTAGCGGGATCAGATACGCAGTATTTT
CASGLLAGSDTQYF
>TRBV2|.|TRBJ2-1|.
TGTGCCAGCAGATGGACGGGGGTAAATGAGCAGTTCTTC
CASRWTGVNEQFF
>TRBV29-1|few|TRBJ1-1|.
TGCAGCTCCAGTTCGGGAACTGAAGCTTTCTTT
CSSSSGTEAFF
>TRBV5-4|once|TRBJ2-7|.
TGTGCCAGCAGCTTGGGGGGCCCCTACGAGCAGTACTTC
CASSLGGPYEQYF
>TRBV27|.|TRBJ2-1|TRBD1
TGTGCCAGCAGTCACAGGGGCACCTACAATGAGCAGTTCTTC
CASSHRGTYNEQFF
>TRBV4-3|.|TRBJ1-5|.
TGCGCCAGCAGCCAAGGTGGGCCCCTACAGCCCCAGCATTTT
CASSQGGPLQPQHF
>TRBV6-1|.|TRBJ2-7|.
TGTGCCAGCAGCCTTGACCGGGTTAGGTACGAGCAGTACTTC
CASSLDRVRYEQYF
>TRBV9|.|TRBJ1-1|TRBD1
TGTGCCAGCAGCGTAGCAAACCGACCGGGACAGGGTATGCCTGAAGCTTTCTTT
CASSVANRPGQGMPEAFF
>TRBV11-3|few|TRBJ2-1|TRBD2
TGTGCCAGCAGCTTAGAGGGGACTAGCGCGTACAATGAGCAGTTCTTC
CASSLEGTSAYNEQFF
>TRBV5-1|once|TRBJ2-7|TRBD2
TGCGCCAGCAGCTTGGCCCCGGGACTAGCGGGAGGCGAGCAGTACTTC
CASSLAPGLAGGEQYF
>TRBV29-1|.|TRBJ1-1|.
TGCAGCGTTGAACCCCCCCAGGGGAACACTGAAGCTTTCTTT
CSVEPPQGNTEAFF
>TRBV28|.|TRBJ1-2|TRBD1
TGTGCCAGCAGTTTGGGACAGGGCTTCTATGGCTACACCTTC
CASSLGQGFYGYTF
>TRBV5-8|.|TRBJ1-5|TRBD1
TGTGCCAGCAGCACGGGACAGTCGTTGGTGGGCAATCAGCCCCAGCATTTT
CASSTGQSLVGNQPQHF
>TRBV27|.|TRBJ1-1|.
TGTGCCAGCAGTTTTAACATGAACACTGAAGCTTTCTTT
CASSFNMNTEAFF
>TRBV21-1|.|TRBJ1-4|.
TGTGCCAGCAGCAAAGAAGGAGGGGACAGGACGGGGTGGAATGAAAAACTGTTTTTT
CASSKEGGDRTGWNEKLFF
>TRBV6-5|.|TRBJ2-7|TRBD1
TGTGCCAGCAGTCAGCCCGGGACAGGGTCCTACGAGCAGTACTTC
CASSQPGTGSYEQYF
>TRBV7-2|.|TRBJ2-5|TRBD2
TGTGCCAGCAGCCTCCGGGTAGCGGGAGGGCCAGGCCAAGAGACCCAGTACTTC
CASSLRVAGGPGQETQYF
>TRBV30|.|TRBJ1-1|.
TGTGACTGGGGTCGTACAGAGAACACTGAAGCTTTATTT
CDWGRTENTEALF
>TRBV23-1|.|TRBJ1-5|.
TGCGCCAGCACCCCAACCCCGGGACTGAGGAATGGGTACAATCAGCCCCAGCATTTT
CASTPTPGLRNGYNQPQHF
>TRBV6-1|.|TRBJ1-5|.
TGTGCCAGCAGTGAGCCCGAAGCAGGGAATCAGCCCCAGCATTTT
CASSEPEAGNQPQHF
>TRBV11-1|.|TRBJ1-2|.
TGTGCCAGCAGCCGACAGGCGAGAGGCTACACCTTC
CASSRQARGYTF
>TRBV5-1|.|TRBJ1-5|.
TGCGCCAGCAGCGAGGGACATCGGCAGCCCCAGCATTTT
CASSEGHRQPQHF
>TRBV6-1|.|TRBJ1-3|TRBD1
TGTGCCAGCAGGATTGACAGGGGTGGAAACACCATATATTTT
CASRIDRGGNTIYF
>TRBV7-8|.|TRBJ1-1|TRBD1
TGTGCCAGCAGCCCCCGACAGGGGGCGTCTGAAGCTTTCTTT
CASSPRQGASEAFF
>TRBV5-1|.|TRBJ2-1|.
TGCGCCAGCAGATCGGGCGGGGGCGCTTACAATGAGCAGTTCTTC
CASRSGGGAYNEQFF
>TRBV5-1|.|TRBJ2-2|.
TGCGCCAGCAGCTTGGTCGCATCGGGGTTAACCGGGGAGCTGTTTTTT
CASSLVASGLTGELFF
>TRBV29-1|.|TRBJ2-7|TRBD2
TGCAGCGTTGTGGCCCTAGCGGGGGCATCCGAGCAGTACTTC
CSVVALAGASEQYF
>TRBV29-1|.|TRBJ2-7|.
TGCAGCGTTGGCGGGGTAGTGGGCTCCTACGAGCAATACTTC
CSVGGVVGSYEQYF
>TRBV30|.|TRBJ2-5|.
TGTGCCTGGAGACCTTTACAGAAGACCCAGTACTTC
CAWRPLQKTQYF
>TRBV7-2|.|TRBJ2-7|.
TGTGCCAGCAGCTTAGATTCAGGACAGTCCTACGAGCAGTACTTC
CASSLDSGQSYEQYF
>TRBV6-6|.|TRBJ1-2|.
TGTGCCAGCAGTCTGGCGATGCAGGGCCCATATGGCTACACCTTC
CASSLAMQGPYGYTF
>TRBV7-2|.|TRBJ2-1|.
TGTGCCAGCAGCTCACAGTCACATCAGGGTTGGGAGCAGTTCTTC
CASSSQSHQGWEQFF
>TRBV6-6|.|TRBJ2-1|.
TGTGCCAGCAACAATCTAGCAAATGAGCAGTTCTTC
CASNNLANEQFF
>TRBV5-1|.|TRBJ2-3|.
TGCGCCAGCAGCGTCCGGACAGACCTTAGCACAGATACGCAGTATTTT
CASSVRTDLSTDTQYF
>TRBV6-5|.|TRBJ1-5|.
TGTGCCAGCAGAGCGGACGGATACAATCAGCCCCAGCATTTT
CASRADGYNQPQHF
>TRBV29-1|.|TRBJ2-7|.
TGCAGCGTTGCTTGGAGCTCCTACGAGCAGTACTTC
CSVAWSSYEQYF
>TRBV6-1|few|TRBJ1-2|.
TGTGCCAGCAGTGAAGCGCAGGGTAGCTATGGCTACACCTTC
CASSEAQGSYGYTF
>TRBV29-1|.|TRBJ2-7|TRBD2
TGCAGCGTTGACCTAGCGGGGGAACCATACGAGCAGTACTTC
CSVDLAGEPYEQYF
>TRBV13|.|TRBJ1-2|.
TGTGCCAGCAGCTTAAGTTGGCAAGCTAACTATGGCTACACCTTC
CASSLSWQANYGYTF
>TRBV5-4|few|TRBJ1-3|.
TGTGCCAGCAGCTTATCCCAGGCTACTGGAAACACCATATATTTT
CASSLSQATGNTIYF
>TRBV30|.|TRBJ1-5|TRBD1
TGCGCCTGGGGGGGGACAGGAACTAGCAATCAGCCCCAGCATTTT
CAWGGTGTSNQPQHF